The present TCR beta chain was sequenced within a study of early T cells in non-severe SARS-CoV-2 infection. TCRdb re-derived calls from the 5' RACE reads in MiXCR, one entry per CDR3 protein. The sample lists 55,000 to 80,000 distinct CDR3 sequences, more than 7% occurring once. In its sample, this clonotype was seen a few times. From germline, CDR1 is SGHTA and CDR2 FQGNSA. V was trimmed by 5 bases and J by 0 bases, leaving 12 bases between them. The CDR3 runs to 15 residues. Source: whole blood, taken at baseline. This clonotype originated in an adult who was a healthcare worker with PCR-confirmed SARS-CoV-2 infection or an uninfected control (not recorded which). V is TRBV7-2 and J is TRBJ2-3; possible D gene TRBD2, 6 bases. This CDR3 is CASSLGTFSTDTQYF. As DNA, the CDR3 is TGTGCCAGCAGCCTCGGGACTTTCAGCACAGATACGCAGTATTTT.